The entry below describes one TCR beta chain. Its specificity is not known. From the germline J gene comes the end of the CDR3, since the read stops 3 residues before it. The record originates from a study of Tregs in tolerant kidney transplant recipients. Whole-study context: Recipients received nonmyeloablative bone marrow transplants from related graft donors, with transient mixed chimerism.

The germline V and J ends were trimmed by 5 bases and 6 bases, with 20 bases remaining between them. CDR1 SGHTA and CDR2 FQGNSA come from the germline V gene. The CDR3 consists of 15 residues. Sequenced by immunoSEQ multiplex PCR; TCRdb stores in-frame clones only, minus some. With about 52,000 clones in the sample, the ten largest clones hold about 0.83%. General observations from the study: Findings come from small patient numbers and require larger validation. No direct test of biological reproducibility was done here.

The rearrangement joins TRBV7-2 to TRBJ2-7, with TRBD1 as a possible D gene (5 bases). The clonotype comes from a human donor who received a combined kidney and bone marrow transplant. The source was CD4+ T cells from blood, collected before the transplant. The sequenced CDR3 bases are TGTGCCAGCAGCCTAGGAATTAGGGGTAGTCCCGAG. It yields the protein CASSLGIRGSPE. The whole CDR3 is CASSLGIRGSPEQYF.